This T cell receptor beta chain derives from a study of cytomegalovirus exposure and HLA in healthy donors. Background on the study: From about 179 million T cells, an earlier analysis saw some 120 million unique TCR beta sequences. General study results and limits: With high specificity and sensitivity, the classifier reportedly diagnosed cytomegalovirus status. Generally TCR sequences proved uncommon, though certain public TCRs appeared in numerous donors. Previously analyzed data showed that most TCR beta V segments were productive at a frequency of about 90% or about 30%.

In germline, CDR1 is MNHEY, CDR2 SMNVEV (reference sequence). J lost 5 bases, V lost 8 bases, and 5 bases had no gene match. The CDR3 contains 13 residues. Vbeta (60) and Jbeta (13) primers were used in the PCR. Some clones are missing from TCRdb's copy, which holds only in-frame ones; the method was immunoSEQ multiplex PCR. This repertoire shows about 38,000 clones, 55% to 75% found once; its top ten account for 5% to 8%. Note on this clone: What it binds is not known.

Material: PBMCs. The rearrangement joins TRBV27 to TRBJ2-1; 8 bases agree with TRBD2. The sequence came from a man aged 25-40 years in good health and CMV-seronegative. The CDR3 reads CASGLALDNEQFF. The DNA of the CDR3 is TGTGCCAGCGGACTAGCCCTTGACAATGAGCAGTTCTTC.